The T cell receptor (beta chain) under discussion was sequenced for a study of T cell responses to AZD1222 COVID-19 vaccine (dated by TCRdb to the early 2020s). Context from the whole study: AZD1222 recipients whose second dose came at about 4 weeks and those whose second dose came at about 12 weeks were combined into one group, since spike-specific TCR depth and breadth did not differ between the two schedules. Trial participants were enrolled by age into 18-55, 56-69 and 70-plus year subgroups, with approximately 150, 28 and 58 TCR-sequenced participants respectively. TCR sequencing was performed for about 240 trial participants, of whom about 200 were given two doses of AZD1222 and around 25 were given two doses of MenACWY control vaccine.

Of note for this clone: The antigen it binds to is not known. Base qualities are not provided; no much larger clone lies one nucleotide away.

The time point label corresponds to: baseline before first vaccination. Vaccinee samples came from UK trials COV001 and COV002, including a single-blind randomized controlled phase 2/3 trial of AZD1222 (ChAdOx1 nCoV-19) in healthy adults. For TCRbeta chain sequencing, PBMC samples were collected from trial participants at day 0 and at day 28 after the second dose. The trim is 3 bases for V and 0 bases for J, with a gap of 19 bases between the germline ends. Via the germline V gene, CDR1 is SGDLS and CDR2 YYNGEE. The CDR3 contains 18 residues, cysteine and phenylalanine counted. The read is trimmed to its CDR3 DNA, 54 bases read in frame from base 1. What the research found in general, with its limitations: Only six or seven AZD1222 recipients were SARS-CoV-2 seropositive at baseline, limiting conclusions about previously exposed vaccinees. The 56-69-year group was small, and its depth increase did not reach significance, likely because of low power. Because no day 14 peak-response samples were available, repertoires were characterized only after the peak T cell response. The vaccine-associated CD4 TCRs covered the entire spike protein, and the dominant responses fell in regions 160-218 and 743-854. After two AZD1222 doses, both the breadth and the depth of spike-specific TCRs were significantly higher than at day 0 and than in MenACWY recipients. Participants were mostly white British, with more females than males. The authors suggested clonal diversity may have been underestimated. Epitopes outside the regions mutated in the B.1.351 and B.1.1.7 variants were reportedly recognized by nearly half of the unique spike-specific TCRs.

The CDR3 regions of human TCRbeta chains were analyzed by immunosequencing. For the original study's pipeline: Repertoire TCRs were checked for matches against a reference library of SARS-CoV-2-specific TCRs that had been generated using the MIRA antigen-specificity platform. Breadth meant the fraction of unique TCRs that were SARS-CoV-2-associated, whereas depth meant the fraction of total T cells that were SARS-CoV-2-associated. Each spike-specific TCR was assigned to its reactive spike region and to a CD4 or CD8 class using the MIRA data. Log10-transformed breadth and depth values were compared by one-way ANOVA with Sidak's multiple comparisons tests. TCRdb retrieved this table from immuneACCESS and kept in-frame rearrangements only. Not all clones are present; in checked studies, unresolved V genes account for under half, and no reason is known for the remainder. V and J calls and clone size are copied from that table; D and trimming were computed from the DNA. The sample table shows around 100,000 clones, and around 96% are seen once. The biggest ten clones account for roughly 2% of the sample.

The chain is assembled from TRBV9 and TRBJ1-3, with TRBD1 tentatively as D gene (6 bases match). The TCR was taken from an adult in good health. Sequenced material: peripheral blood, taken on day 0 of AZD1222 vaccination. CDR3 region: CASSAGGAETPSGNTIYF. The bases are TGTGCCAGCAGCGCCGGGGGGGCAGAAACCCCCTCTGGAAACACCATATATTTT. Full variable domain (CDR3 extended with the reference TRBV9 and TRBJ1-3 proteins): DSGVTQTPKHLITATGQRVTLRCSPRSGDLSVYWYQQSLDQGLQFLIQYYNGEERAKGNILERFSAQQFPDLHSELNLSSLELGDSALYFCASSAGGAETPSGNTIYFGEGSWLTVV.